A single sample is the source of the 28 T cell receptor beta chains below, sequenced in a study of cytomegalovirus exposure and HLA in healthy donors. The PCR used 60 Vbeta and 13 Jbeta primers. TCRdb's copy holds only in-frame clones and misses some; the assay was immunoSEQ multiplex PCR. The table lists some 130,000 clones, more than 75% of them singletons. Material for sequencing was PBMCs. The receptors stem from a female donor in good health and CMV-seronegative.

The CDR3 reads CASSLDSYNEQFF. CDR3 bases: TGTGCCAGCAGCTTGGACAGTTACAATGAGCAGTTCTTC. The gene calls are TRBV7-9 and TRBJ2-1, with D tentatively TRBD1 (6 bases). The CDR3 has 13 residues. Germline-derived CDR1 and CDR2 are SEHNR and FQNEAQ (reference sequence). V was trimmed by 3 bases and J by 4 bases, leaving 7 bases between them.

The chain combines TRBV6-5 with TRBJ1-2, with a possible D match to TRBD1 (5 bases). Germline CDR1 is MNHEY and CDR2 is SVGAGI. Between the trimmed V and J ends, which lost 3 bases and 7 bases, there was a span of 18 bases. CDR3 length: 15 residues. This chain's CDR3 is CASSYTGSGAGGYTF. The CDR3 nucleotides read TGTGCCAGCAGTTATACAGGCAGCGGGGCGGGTGGCTACACCTTC.

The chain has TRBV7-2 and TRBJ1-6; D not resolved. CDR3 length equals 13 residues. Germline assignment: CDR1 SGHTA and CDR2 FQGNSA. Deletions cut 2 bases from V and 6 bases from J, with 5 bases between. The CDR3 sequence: CASSLRANSPLHF. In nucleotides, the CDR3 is TGTGCCAGCAGCTTACGCGCTAATTCACCCCTCCACTTT.

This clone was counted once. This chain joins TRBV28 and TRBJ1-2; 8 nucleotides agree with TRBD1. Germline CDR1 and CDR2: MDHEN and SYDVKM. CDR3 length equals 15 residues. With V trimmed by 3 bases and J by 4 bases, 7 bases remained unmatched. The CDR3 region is CASSFTDRGGYGYTF. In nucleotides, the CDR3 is TGTGCCAGCAGTTTCACCGACAGGGGCGGCTATGGCTACACCTTC.

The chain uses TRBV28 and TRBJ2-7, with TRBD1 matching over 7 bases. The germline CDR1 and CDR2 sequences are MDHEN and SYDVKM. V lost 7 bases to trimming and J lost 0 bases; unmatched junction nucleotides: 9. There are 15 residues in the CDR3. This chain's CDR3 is CASTSGTVVSYEQYF. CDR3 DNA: TGTGCCAGCACCTCCGGGACAGTGGTCTCCTACGAGCAGTACTTC.

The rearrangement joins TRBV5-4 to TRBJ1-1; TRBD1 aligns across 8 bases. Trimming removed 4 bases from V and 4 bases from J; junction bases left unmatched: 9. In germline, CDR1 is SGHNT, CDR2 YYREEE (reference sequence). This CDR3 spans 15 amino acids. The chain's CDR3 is CASSQPGGEVTEAFF. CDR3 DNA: TGTGCCAGCAGCCAGCCAGGGGGCGAGGTCACTGAAGCTTTCTTT.

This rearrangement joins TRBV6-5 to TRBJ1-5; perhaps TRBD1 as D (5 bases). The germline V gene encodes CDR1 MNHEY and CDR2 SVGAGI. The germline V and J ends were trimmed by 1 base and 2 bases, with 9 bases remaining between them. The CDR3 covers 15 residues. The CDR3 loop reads CASSYWGDRNQPQHF. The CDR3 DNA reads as TGTGCCAGCAGTTACTGGGGGGACCGCAATCAGCCCCAGCATTTT.

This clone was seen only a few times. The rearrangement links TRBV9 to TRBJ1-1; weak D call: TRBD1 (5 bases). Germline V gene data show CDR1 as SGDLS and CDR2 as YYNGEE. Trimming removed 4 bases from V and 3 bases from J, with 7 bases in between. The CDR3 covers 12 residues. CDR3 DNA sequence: TGTGCCAGCAGCCGGGGGTACACTGAAGCTTTCTTT. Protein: CASSRGYTEAFF.

In DNA, the CDR3 is TGTGCCAGCAGTTTCTGGGACAGGGATCGAACTAATGAAAAACTGTTTTTT. It specifies CASSFWDRDRTNEKLFF. The chain recombines TRBV28 with TRBJ1-4; 9 bases align to TRBD1. CDR3 length equals 17 residues. CDR1 is MDHEN, CDR2 SYDVKM, per germline. Trimming took 3 bases from V and 1 from J; bases not matched to a gene: 6.

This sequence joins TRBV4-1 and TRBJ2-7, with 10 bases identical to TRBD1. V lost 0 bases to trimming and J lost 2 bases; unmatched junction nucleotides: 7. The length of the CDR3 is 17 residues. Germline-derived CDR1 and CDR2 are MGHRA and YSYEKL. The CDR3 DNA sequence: TGCGCCAGCAGCCAAGAAAGTGGGACAGGGGCGCCCTACGAGCAGTACTTC. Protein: CASSQESGTGAPYEQYF.

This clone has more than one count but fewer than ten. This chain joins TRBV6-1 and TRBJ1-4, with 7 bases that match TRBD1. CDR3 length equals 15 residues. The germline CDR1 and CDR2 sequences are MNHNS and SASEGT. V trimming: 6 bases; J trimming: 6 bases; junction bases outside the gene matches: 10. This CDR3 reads CASRGWTGGDEKLFF. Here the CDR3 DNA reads TGTGCCAGCAGGGGATGGACAGGCGGGGATGAAAAACTGTTTTTT.

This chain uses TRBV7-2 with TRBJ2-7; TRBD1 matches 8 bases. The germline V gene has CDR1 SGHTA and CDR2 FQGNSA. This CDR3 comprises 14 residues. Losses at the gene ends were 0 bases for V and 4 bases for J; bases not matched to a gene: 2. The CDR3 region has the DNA TGTGCCAGCAGCTTAGCCAGGGGGCAGTACGAGCAGTACTTC. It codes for CASSLARGQYEQYF.

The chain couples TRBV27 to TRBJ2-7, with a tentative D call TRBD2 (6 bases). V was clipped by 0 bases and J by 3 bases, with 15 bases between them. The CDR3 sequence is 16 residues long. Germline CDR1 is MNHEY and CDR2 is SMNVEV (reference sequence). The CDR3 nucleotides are TGTGCCAGCAGTTTATCCCCCGGGACTCTATACTACGAGCAGTACTTC. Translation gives CASSLSPGTLYYEQYF.

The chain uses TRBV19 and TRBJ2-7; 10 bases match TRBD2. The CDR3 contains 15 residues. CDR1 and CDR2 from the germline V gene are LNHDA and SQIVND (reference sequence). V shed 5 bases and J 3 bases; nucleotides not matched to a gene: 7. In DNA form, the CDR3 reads TGTGCCAGTAGTGCTTCTAGCGGGAGTGGCTACGAGCAGTACTTC. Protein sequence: CASSASSGSGYEQYF.

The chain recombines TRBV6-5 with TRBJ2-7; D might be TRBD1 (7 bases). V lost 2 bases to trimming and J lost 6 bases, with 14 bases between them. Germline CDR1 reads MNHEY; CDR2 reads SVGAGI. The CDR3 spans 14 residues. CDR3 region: CASSYGQGGSEQYF. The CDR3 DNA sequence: TGTGCCAGCAGTTACGGTCAGGGGGGCTCCGAGCAGTACTTC.

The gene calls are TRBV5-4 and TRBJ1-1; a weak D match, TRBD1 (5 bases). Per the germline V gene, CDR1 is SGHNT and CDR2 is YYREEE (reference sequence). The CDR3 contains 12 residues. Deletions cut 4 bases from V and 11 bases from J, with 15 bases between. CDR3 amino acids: CASSPGDFAAFF. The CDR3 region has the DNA TGTGCCAGCAGCCCCGGGGACTTTGCTGCTTTCTTT.

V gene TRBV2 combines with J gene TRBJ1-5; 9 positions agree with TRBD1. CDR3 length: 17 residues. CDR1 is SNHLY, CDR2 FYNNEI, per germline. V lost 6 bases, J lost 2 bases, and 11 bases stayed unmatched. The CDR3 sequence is CASRDQQGANGNQPQHF. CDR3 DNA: TGTGCCAGCAGGGACCAACAGGGGGCGAACGGCAATCAGCCCCAGCATTTT.

The CDR3 sequence is CAWSVSGGNTIYF. The CDR3 DNA is TGTGCCTGGAGTGTATCAGGGGGAAACACCATATATTTT. The genes are TRBV30 and TRBJ1-3; TRBD1 is a possible D gene (5 bases). Germline CDR1 and CDR2: GTSNPN and SVGIG (reference sequence). V was clipped by 0 bases and J by 4 bases, with 7 bases between them. CDR3 length: 13 amino acids.

The CDR3 nucleotides are TGCGCCAGCAGTGCCAGGAACCAAGAGACCCAGTACTTC. This gives the protein CASSARNQETQYF. The V call is TRBV10-1, the J call TRBJ2-5; D is unclear. Germline lookup yields CDR1 WNHNN and CDR2 SYGVQD (reference sequence). This CDR3 is 13 amino acids long. Trimming left V 4 bases short and J 0 bases short, with 6 bases between.

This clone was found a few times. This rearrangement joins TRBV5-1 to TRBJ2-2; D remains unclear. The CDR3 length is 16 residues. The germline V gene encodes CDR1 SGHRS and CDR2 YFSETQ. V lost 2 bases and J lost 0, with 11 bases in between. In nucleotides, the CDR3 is TGCGCCAGCAGCTTAAGAAGCCAGGCGAACACCGGGGAGCTGTTTTTT. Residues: CASSLRSQANTGELFF.

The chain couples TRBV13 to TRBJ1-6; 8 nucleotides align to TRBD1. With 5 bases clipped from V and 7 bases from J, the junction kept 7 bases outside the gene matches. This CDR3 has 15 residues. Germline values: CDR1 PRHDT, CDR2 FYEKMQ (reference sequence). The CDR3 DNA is TGTGCCAGCAGCCTCGGACAGGGTCAAAATTCACCCCTCCACTTT. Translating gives CASSLGQGQNSPLHF.

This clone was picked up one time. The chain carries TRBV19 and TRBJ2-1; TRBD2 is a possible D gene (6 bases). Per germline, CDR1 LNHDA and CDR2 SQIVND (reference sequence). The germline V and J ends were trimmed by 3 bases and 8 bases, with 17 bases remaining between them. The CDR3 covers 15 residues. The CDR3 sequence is CASSIRVGSKDEQFF. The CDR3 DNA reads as TGTGCCAGTAGTATTAGGGTCGGGAGTAAGGATGAGCAGTTCTTC.

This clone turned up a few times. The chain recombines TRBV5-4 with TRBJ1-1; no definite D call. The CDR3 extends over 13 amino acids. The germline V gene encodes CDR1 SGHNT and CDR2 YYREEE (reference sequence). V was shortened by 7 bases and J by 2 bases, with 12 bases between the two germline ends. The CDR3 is CASGGLLNTEAFF. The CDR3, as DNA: TGTGCCAGCGGAGGACTCCTTAACACTGAAGCTTTCTTT.

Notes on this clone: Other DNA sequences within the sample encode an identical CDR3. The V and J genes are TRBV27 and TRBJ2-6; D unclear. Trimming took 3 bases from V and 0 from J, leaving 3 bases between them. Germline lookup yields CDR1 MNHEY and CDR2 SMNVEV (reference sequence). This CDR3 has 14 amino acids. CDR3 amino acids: CASSFYSGANVLTF. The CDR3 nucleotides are TGTGCCAGCAGTTTCTACTCTGGGGCCAACGTCCTGACTTTC.

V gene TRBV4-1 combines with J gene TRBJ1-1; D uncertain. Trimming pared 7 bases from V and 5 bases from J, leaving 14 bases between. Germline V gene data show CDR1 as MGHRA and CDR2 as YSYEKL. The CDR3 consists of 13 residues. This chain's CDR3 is CASTPGWRTEAFF. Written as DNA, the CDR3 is TGCGCCAGCACTCCGGGGTGGAGGACTGAAGCTTTCTTT.

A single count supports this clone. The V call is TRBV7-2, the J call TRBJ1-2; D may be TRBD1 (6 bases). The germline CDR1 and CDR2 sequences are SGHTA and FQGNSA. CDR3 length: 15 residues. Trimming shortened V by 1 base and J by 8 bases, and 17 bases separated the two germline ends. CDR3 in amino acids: CASSLVERGGGGYTF. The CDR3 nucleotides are TGTGCCAGCAGCTTAGTTGAGAGGGGGGGCGGAGGCTACACCTTC.

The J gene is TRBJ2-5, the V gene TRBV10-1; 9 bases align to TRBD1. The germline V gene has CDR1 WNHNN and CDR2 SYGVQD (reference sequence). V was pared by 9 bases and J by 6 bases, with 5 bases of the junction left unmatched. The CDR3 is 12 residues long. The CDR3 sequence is CARGTGGQTQYF. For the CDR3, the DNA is TGCGCCAGGGGAACAGGGGGCCAGACCCAGTACTTC.

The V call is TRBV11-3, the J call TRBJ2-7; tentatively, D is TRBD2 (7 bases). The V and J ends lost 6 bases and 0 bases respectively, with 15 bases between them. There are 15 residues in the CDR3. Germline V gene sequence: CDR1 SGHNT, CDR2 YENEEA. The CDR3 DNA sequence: TGTGCCAGCAGTTTGGGGGGGGACACCTCCTACGAGCAGTACTTC. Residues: CASSLGGDTSYEQYF.